The T cell receptor beta chain under discussion was sequenced for a study of OX40 agonist ivuxolimab in advanced cancers. Study details: There were three patients with partial responses, one having hepatocellular carcinoma and two cutaneous melanoma.

There are 17 residues in the CDR3. Germline lookup yields CDR1 SGDLS and CDR2 YYNGEE. The junction had 10 bases not matched to a gene; V was cut back by 4 bases and J by 4 bases. Sequenced by immunoSEQ multiplex PCR; TCRdb stores in-frame clones only, minus some. Among 60,000 to 65,000 clones, around nine tenths were seen once, and the ten largest hold 25%. The material sequenced was CD4+ or CD8+ T cells sorted from blood, taken in a trial of the OX40 agonist ivuxolimab. V and J are TRBV9 and TRBJ2-2; TRBD1 aligns across 10 bases. The clonotype originates from an adult with an advanced solid tumor such as melanoma, head and neck, liver or kidney cancer. CDR3 in amino acids: CASSLPTGQGSTGELFF. CDR3 coding DNA: TGTGCCAGCAGCCTACCCACGGGACAGGGGTCCACCGGGGAGCTGTTTTTT.